This paragraph reports one T cell receptor (beta chain). Its antigen remains unknown. The sequenced target, TCR beta, came from blood CD8+ and CD4+ T cells. The sample is drawn from a study of CD8 T cells in Susac syndrome. Study at large: Patients with Susac syndrome were therapy-naive, taking corticosteroids, with some also receiving intravenous immunoglobulin, or taking intravenous immunoglobulin alone at the time their blood was drawn.

CDR3 length: 14 residues. Trimming stripped 5 bases from V and 5 bases from J, with 15 bases between. The germline V gene has CDR1 LGHDT and CDR2 YNNKEL (reference sequence). When the RNA was reverse transcribed, random hexamers were used with an input of roughly 0.5 to 1 ug. Amplification of TCR beta CDR3 by immunoSEQ multiplex PCR spanned 54 Vbeta and 13 Jbeta. Each CDR3 protein gets one entry after TCRdb re-called the immunoSEQ multiplex PCR reads with MiXCR. The data hold some 150,000 distinct CDR3 sequences, with 85% to 95% observed a single time. Study-level findings and limits: The relatively small number of individuals in the TCR sequencing and HLA analysis was acknowledged by the study.

The sequence derives from a human donor with Susac syndrome. Specimen: CD4+ T cells from PBMCs. The chain has TRBV3-1 and TRBJ2-5; D possibly corresponds to TRBD1 (6 bases). CDR3 protein: CASSSRGGTETQYF. CDR3 DNA: TGTGCCAGCAGCTCCCGTGGGGGCACGGAGACCCAGTACTTC.